One and the same sample provided the 26 T cell receptor beta chains below, sequenced in a study of blood T cell repertoires in COVID-19. Only in-frame clones appear in the TCRdb table, and some are missing; sequencing was by immunoSEQ multiplex PCR. The table has about 240,000 clones, 82% seen once; the top ten hold roughly an eighth. The sample comprised peripheral blood. The receptors derive from a woman aged 55 to 70 with active or convalescent COVID-19.

The chain uses TRBV19 and TRBJ2-1; D perhaps matches TRBD2 (5 bases). V shed 3 bases and J shed 3 bases, with 12 bases lying between them. Germline assignment: CDR1 LNHDA and CDR2 SQIVND (reference sequence). This CDR3 has 15 amino acids. In DNA form, the CDR3 reads TGTGCCAGTAGTATGGGAGCGGCCGACTACAATGAGCAGTTCTTC. It codes for CASSMGAADYNEQFF.

The chain is built from TRBV12-3 or TRBV12-4 and TRBJ1-3, with D unresolved. The V and J ends lost 1 base and 7 bases respectively, with 5 bases between them. The CDR3 has 12 residues. CDR3 loop: CASSLVENTIYF. The CDR3 DNA reads TGTGCCAGCAGTTTAGTAGAGAACACCATATATTTT.

CDR3 DNA: TGTGCCAGCAGCCGGACAGGGGCCTATGGCTACACCTTC. It encodes CASSRTGAYGYTF. The V call is TRBV12-3 or TRBV12-4, the J call TRBJ1-2; TRBD1 matches 9 bases. This CDR3 comprises 13 residues. Germline trimming cut 6 bases from V and 4 bases from J; bases unmatched to any gene: 3.

This clone turned up a few times. V and J are TRBV27 and TRBJ2-3; TRBD1 might be the D (5 bases). Trimming shortened V by 5 bases and J by 2 bases, and 14 bases separated the two germline ends. Germline V gives CDR1 MNHEY, CDR2 SMNVEV (reference sequence). There are 15 residues in the CDR3. The CDR3 protein is CASSNQGRHTDTQYF. The CDR3 nucleotides are TGTGCCAGCAGTAATCAGGGCAGACACACAGATACGCAGTATTTT.

The chain uses TRBV10-2 and TRBJ2-1, with TRBD2 matching over 15 bases. Trimming took 7 bases from V and 2 from J; bases not matched to a gene: 3. The CDR3 sequence is 16 residues long. The germline V gene has CDR1 WSHSY and CDR2 SAAADI. CDR3 sequence reads: CASKGTSGGTYNEQFF. The CDR3 DNA is TGCGCCAGCAAAGGGACTAGCGGGGGGACCTACAATGAGCAGTTCTTC.

The genes are TRBV3-1 (or the pseudogene TRBV3-2) and TRBJ2-7; 9 nucleotides align to TRBD1. Germline CDR1 LGHDT, CDR2 YNNKEL (reference sequence). The junction had 10 bases not matched to a gene; V was cut back by 1 base and J by 3 bases. CDR3 length equals 17 residues. CDR3 sequence: CASSQGLQGAGGYEQYF. For the CDR3, the DNA is TGTGCCAGCAGCCAAGGCCTACAGGGGGCGGGCGGCTACGAGCAGTACTTC.

The chain employs TRBV10-3 and TRBJ2-5, with TRBD1 as a possible D gene (6 bases). The CDR3 runs to 15 residues. Germline CDR1 reads ENHRY; CDR2 reads SYGVKD. Trimming shortened V by 6 bases and J by 5 bases, and 19 bases separated the two germline ends. CDR3 sequence (DNA): TGTGCCATCAGAGGTTCAAAGGGGGAGAGGGAGACCCAGTACTTC. It encodes CAIRGSKGERETQYF.

The rearrangement uses TRBV4-2 and TRBJ1-3; D possibly corresponds to TRBD1 (6 bases). Looked up from germline, CDR1 is LGHNA and CDR2 is YNFKEQ. CDR3 length: 17 amino acids. V lost 2 bases, J lost 0 bases, and 14 bases lay in between. DNA for the CDR3: TGTGCCAGCAGCCAATGGGGGCCAATTAACTCTGGAAACACCATATATTTT. It yields the protein CASSQWGPINSGNTIYF.

V and J are TRBV12-2 and TRBJ1-5; the D call in the table, TRBD1, was not verified against the DNA. TRBV12-2 is noted as a pseudogene. The length of the CDR3 is 16 residues. For the CDR3, the DNA is TGTGCAAGTCGCTCCAGAGATAGACAGGGACGACAGCCCCAGCATTTT. Translated: CASRSRDRQGRQPQHF.

The genes are TRBV6-2 or TRBV6-3 and TRBJ2-5, with D possibly TRBD1 on 6 matching bases. Trimming removed 5 bases at V and 2 bases at J, with 12 bases between. The CDR3 covers 14 residues. From germline, CDR1 is MNHEY and CDR2 SVGEGT. The CDR3 region has the DNA TGTGCCAGCAGTCGACAGGAACCTCAAGAGACCCAGTACTTC. Its translation is CASSRQEPQETQYF.

This clone was recorded many times. This chain links TRBV7-6 with TRBJ1-1, with TRBD1 as a possible D gene (6 bases). Trimming left V 5 bases short and J 0 bases short, with 13 bases between. The germline gives CDR1 SGHVS, CDR2 FNYEAQ. The CDR3 consists of 15 residues. The DNA of the CDR3 is TGTGCCAGCAGCCAGGGGCCAGGTATGAACACTGAAGCTTTCTTT. It translates to CASSQGPGMNTEAFF.

The chain has TRBV6-2 or TRBV6-3 and TRBJ2-1, with 8 bases aligning to TRBD2. This CDR3 has 16 residues. V shed 3 bases and J 7 bases; nucleotides not matched to a gene: 11. Germline V gene sequence: CDR1 MNHEY, CDR2 SVGEGT. CDR3 protein: CASSYPAGEPGNEQFF. The CDR3 bases are TGTGCCAGCAGTTATCCAGCGGGGGAACCGGGGAATGAGCAGTTCTTC.

The chain couples TRBV27 to TRBJ1-6; the D gene is possibly TRBD1 (6 bases). With 8 bases removed from V and 9 bases from J, the gap between germline ends came to 11 bases. Per the germline V gene, CDR1 is MNHEY and CDR2 is SMNVEV (reference sequence). The CDR3 consists of 12 residues. In nucleotides, the CDR3 is TGTGCCAGCGGATCAGGGGTTTCACCCCTCCACTTT. As protein: CASGSGVSPLHF.

This rearrangement joins TRBV30 to TRBJ2-7, with TRBD1 matching 7 bases. Germline assignment: CDR1 GTSNPN and CDR2 SVGIG (reference sequence). The junction had 7 bases not matched to a gene; V was cut back by 2 bases and J by 3 bases. This CDR3 is built from 14 residues. CDR3 amino acids: CAWSTGQLVYEQYF. The DNA of the CDR3 is TGTGCCTGGAGTACGGGACAGCTAGTCTACGAGCAGTACTTC.

This sequence joins TRBV11-2 and TRBJ2-7; a weak D match, TRBD2 (5 bases). Trimming shortened V by 5 bases and J by 7 bases, and 15 bases separated the two germline ends. CDR1 is SGHAT, CDR2 FQNNGV, per germline. The CDR3 totals 13 residues. CDR3 amino acids: CASSTLREGEQYF. The DNA for the CDR3 is TGTGCCAGCAGCACTTTGAGAGAGGGTGAGCAGTACTTC.

In nucleotides, the CDR3 is TGTGCCAGCCGTCAGGGGGGCTATGGCTACACCTTC. Translation gives CASRQGGYGYTF. The chain joins TRBV27 to TRBJ1-2; 7 bases are a match to TRBD1. Trimming at V came to 8 bases and at J to 4 bases, leaving 4 bases not matched to a gene. The CDR3 loop spans 12 amino acids. Germline CDR1 MNHEY, CDR2 SMNVEV (reference sequence).

This sequence joins TRBV7-6 and TRBJ2-5; the D gene is possibly TRBD2 (6 bases). The CDR3 runs 19 residues. Germline CDR1 SGHVS, CDR2 FNYEAQ. Trimming stripped 2 bases from V and 3 bases from J, with 25 bases between. CDR3 in DNA: TGTGCCAGCAGCTTAAGTTCTAGCGCGGTTCCGAGACTTGAAGAGACCCAGTACTTC. Translated, it gives CASSLSSSAVPRLEETQYF.

V usage is TRBV6-5 and J usage is TRBJ2-1; TRBD2 might be the D (6 bases). V lost 0 bases and J lost 7, with 10 bases in between. Germline V gene sequence: CDR1 MNHEY, CDR2 SVGAGI. CDR3 size: 14 residues. The CDR3 DNA reads TGTGCCAGCAGTTACTCGATGGGGAGGAATGAGCAGTTCTTC. Amino acid sequence: CASSYSMGRNEQFF.

A single count supports this clone. The V gene is TRBV5-1, the J gene TRBJ2-7, with TRBD1 matching over 12 bases. Germline V gene data show CDR1 as SGHRS and CDR2 as YFSETQ. This CDR3 comprises 14 residues. The V and J ends lost 3 bases and 7 bases, in that order; junction bases with no gene match: 5. For the CDR3, the DNA is TGCGCCAGCAGCTCGGGACAGGGGGCGGGGGAGCAGTACTTC. Encoded protein: CASSSGQGAGEQYF.

V usage is TRBV7-9 and J usage is TRBJ1-6; no clear D gene. This CDR3 spans 14 amino acids. Germline V gives CDR1 SEHNR, CDR2 FQNEAQ (reference sequence). Between the trimmed V and J ends, which lost 2 bases and 8 bases, there was a span of 10 bases. CDR3 DNA: TGTGCCAGCAGCTTATATCGCGGTGATTCACCCCTCCACTTT. This sequence encodes CASSLYRGDSPLHF.

This clone was observed at least ten times. CDR3 amino acids: CASSQGTGSVRAFF. CDR3 DNA sequence: TGCGCCAGCAGCCAGGGGACAGGGTCCGTTCGAGCTTTCTTT. V usage is TRBV4-3 and J usage is TRBJ1-1, with 9 nucleotides matching TRBD1. The CDR3 is 14 amino acids. J lost 10 bases, V lost 3 bases, and 9 bases had no gene match. The germline V gene encodes CDR1 LGHNA and CDR2 YSLEER.

The genes are TRBV2 and TRBJ1-2; D may be TRBD1 (6 bases). V dropped 6 bases and J dropped 2 bases, with 10 bases sitting between them. The CDR3 totals 13 residues. The germline V gene has CDR1 SNHLY and CDR2 FYNNEI. CDR3 sequence: CASRRQGNYGYTF. The DNA of the CDR3 is TGTGCCAGCAGGCGGCAGGGGAACTATGGCTACACCTTC.

This CDR3 reads CASSLQAGVNNEQFF. The CDR3 DNA reads TGCGCCAGCAGCTTGCAAGCGGGGGTAAACAATGAGCAGTTCTTC. V is TRBV5-1 and J is TRBJ2-1; 8 bases are a match to TRBD2. This CDR3 is built from 15 residues. In germline, CDR1 is SGHRS, CDR2 YFSETQ. V shed 1 base and J 5 bases; nucleotides not matched to a gene: 5.

V and J are TRBV6-2 or TRBV6-3 and TRBJ2-3, with TRBD1 matching 9 bases. Germline lookup yields CDR1 MNHEY and CDR2 SVGEGT. This CDR3 has 15 amino acids. V lost 5 bases and J lost 1; bases outside the gene matches: 4. CDR3 region: CASSRTGGGTDTQYF. The CDR3 coding sequence is TGTGCCAGCAGTCGAACAGGGGGCGGCACAGATACGCAGTATTTT.

On this clone: Other DNA variants within this sample encode the same CDR3. The chain employs TRBV18 and TRBJ2-5, with TRBD2 matching over 14 bases. The CDR3 contains 17 residues. Trimming cost V 3 bases and J 2 bases; bases outside gene matches: 5. From germline, CDR1 is KGHSH and CDR2 LQKENI. CDR3 sequence (DNA): TGTGCCAGCTCACCGGGACTAGCGGGGGCGATACAAGAGACCCAGTACTTC. It yields the protein CASSPGLAGAIQETQYF.

This clone was recorded once. The J gene is TRBJ1-1, the V gene TRBV29-1, with TRBD1 as a possible D gene (6 bases). Trimming shortened V by 7 bases and J by 0 bases, and 12 bases separated the two germline ends. The CDR3 consists of 13 residues. The germline gives CDR1 SQVTM, CDR2 ANQGSEA. DNA for the CDR3: TGCAGCGCCGAAGGACAGATGAACACTGAAGCTTTCTTT. Translated: CSAEGQMNTEAFF.